This T cell receptor beta chain stems from a study of blood T cell repertoires in COVID-19. Data came from immunoSEQ multiplex PCR; TCRdb stores just in-frame clones and leaves some out. There are approximately 230,000 clones in the sample; around nine tenths occur only once, and under 2.5% lies in the top ten. V gave up 4 bases and J gave up 1 base, with 7 bases separating them. This CDR3 region has 13 residues. CDR1 is KGHSH, CDR2 LQKENI, per germline. The receptor was derived from a woman aged 18-29 years who had recovered from COVID-19. This sequence joins TRBV18 and TRBJ1-1; unclear D gene. What was sequenced was PBMCs or T cells enriched from blood (not recorded which). The CDR3 region is CASSLTQNTEAFF. CDR3 sequence (DNA): TGTGCCAGCTCACTCACACAGAACACTGAAGCTTTCTTT.